This TCR beta chain stems from a study of identical twins. One entry per CDR3 protein, called by TCRdb with MiXCR from the 5' RACE reads. The table includes roughly 1.6 million distinct CDR3 sequences, about 32% detected once. The CDR3 runs to 16 residues. The germline V gene encodes CDR1 MNHEY and CDR2 SVGEGT. Trimming shortened V by 2 bases and J by 2 bases, and 14 bases separated the two germline ends. Sequencing was performed on cord blood. The chain recombines TRBV6-2 or TRBV6-3 with TRBJ2-3; no definite D call. This receptor was identified in a newborn girl in good health. The CDR3 DNA follows: TGTGCCAGCAGTTACCCTAACAAGGGAAACACAGATACGCAGTATTTT. It is translated as CASSYPNKGNTDTQYF.